This T cell receptor (beta chain) originates from a study of blood T cell repertoires in COVID-19. The data were produced by immunoSEQ multiplex PCR, yet TCRdb's version contains in-frame clones alone and is incomplete. In the table there are about 360,000 clones, around 87% of which are singletons. CDR1 SGHRS and CDR2 YFSETQ come from the germline V gene. V was clipped by 4 bases and J by 0 bases, with 16 bases between them. The CDR3 is 16 amino acids. This clonotype originated in a human donor in a cohort sampled during active COVID-19. The rearrangement uses TRBV5-1 and TRBJ1-2, with a weak D call TRBD1 (6 bases). Source material: peripheral blood. The CDR3 nucleotides are TGCGCCAGCAGCCCCTATATGACAGGAGCTAACTATGGCTACACCTTC. Amino acids: CASSPYMTGANYGYTF. The full variable domain, in which reference TRBV5-1 and TRBJ1-2 provide the parts outside the CDR3, is KAGVTQTPRYLIKTRGQQVTLSCSPISGHRSVSWYQQTPGQGLQFLFEYFSETQRNKGNFPGRFSGRQFSNSRSEMNVSTLELGDSALYLCASSPYMTGANYGYTFGSGTRLTVV.